These 7 T cell receptor beta chains originate from one sample sequenced in a study of T cell responses to AZD1222 COVID-19 vaccine. Clones were read by immunoSEQ multiplex PCR, and TCRdb kept only the in-frame ones, dropping some. The sample records roughly 100,000 clones, around 92% being singletons. The sample here was peripheral blood, taken on day 0 of AZD1222 vaccination. These receptors originate from an adult in good health.

This clone has only a few counts. This chain joins TRBV20-1 and TRBJ2-7; 9 bases are a match to TRBD2. V gave up 3 bases and J gave up 7 bases; unmatched junction bases: 7. Germline CDR1 is DFQATT and CDR2 is SNEGSKA (reference sequence). This CDR3 has 13 amino acids. The CDR3 nucleotides are TGCAGTGCTAGTTTAGCGGGAGTAGGAGAGCAGTACTTC. This gives the protein CSASLAGVGEQYF.

This chain uses TRBV7-2 with TRBJ2-2; 7 positions agree with TRBD1. Germline assignment: CDR1 SGHTA and CDR2 FQGNSA. V lost 1 base to trimming and J lost 8 bases; unmatched junction nucleotides: 7. The CDR3 runs 15 residues. The chain's CDR3 is CASSLGQGRGGELFF. As DNA, the CDR3 is TGTGCCAGCAGCTTAGGACAGGGACGGGGAGGGGAGCTGTTTTTT.

There are a few counts of this clone. The rearrangement links TRBV30 to TRBJ2-1, with 8 bases aligning to TRBD2. V was clipped by 3 bases and J by 6 bases; unmatched bases: 7. Germline CDR1 and CDR2: GTSNPN and SVGIG (reference sequence). This CDR3 region has 14 residues. The CDR3 sequence is CAWRERESFNEQFF. CDR3 DNA: TGTGCCTGGAGGGAGCGGGAGAGCTTCAATGAGCAGTTCTTC. The whole variable domain, filled in from reference TRBV30 and TRBJ2-1, reads SQTIHQWPATLVQPVGSPLSLECTVEGTSNPNLYWYRQAAGRGLQLLFYSVGIGQISSEVPQNLSASRPQDRQFILSSKKLLLSDSGFYLCAWRERESFNEQFFGPGTRLTVL.

J is TRBJ2-2 and V is TRBV18; D is perhaps TRBD1 (6 bases). This CDR3 region has 14 residues. Germline assignment: CDR1 KGHSH and CDR2 LQKENI. V dropped 3 bases and J dropped 5 bases, with 10 bases sitting between them. CDR3 region: CASSPPDRTGELFF. Here the CDR3 DNA reads TGTGCCAGCTCACCTCCGGACAGAACCGGGGAGCTGTTTTTT.

This chain connects TRBV10-3 to TRBJ1-5; possible D gene TRBD1, 5 bases. With 10 bases removed from V and 0 bases from J, the gap between germline ends came to 7 bases. CDR3 size: 12 residues. Germline V gene data show CDR1 as ENHRY and CDR2 as SYGVKD. The CDR3 loop reads CASRDSNQPQHF. CDR3 bases: TGTGCCAGCAGGGATAGCAATCAGCCCCAGCATTTT.

The rearrangement joins TRBV18 to TRBJ2-1; TRBD1 agrees at 8 bases. This CDR3 has 17 residues. Trimming removed 3 bases from V and 2 bases from J; junction bases left unmatched: 9. The germline V gene has CDR1 KGHSH and CDR2 LQKENI. The CDR3 coding sequence is TGTGCCAGCTCACCTCCCGGGACAGGAGTTACCTACAATGAGCAGTTCTTC. Encoded protein: CASSPPGTGVTYNEQFF.

Concerning this clone: Other DNA variants within this sample encode the same CDR3. This chain joins TRBV5-1 and TRBJ2-7, with 8 bases that match TRBD1. CDR1 is SGHRS, CDR2 YFSETQ, per germline. The CDR3 length is 13 residues. V dropped 2 bases and J dropped 7; count of bases not matched to a gene: 5. This chain's CDR3 is CASSFSQGGEQYF. The CDR3 DNA is TGCGCCAGCAGCTTTTCACAGGGGGGTGAGCAGTACTTC. The full variable domain, its missing parts supplied by reference TRBV5-1 and TRBJ2-7, is KAGVTQTPRYLIKTRGQQVTLSCSPISGHRSVSWYQQTPGQGLQFLFEYFSETQRNKGNFPGRFSGRQFSNSRSEMNVSTLELGDSALYLCASSFSQGGEQYFGPGTRLTVT.